These 24 T cell receptor beta chains were all obtained from the same sample, sequenced in a study of PD-L1 blockade in urothelial cancer. Data came from immunoSEQ multiplex PCR; TCRdb stores just in-frame clones and leaves some out. The sample includes roughly 100,000 clones, roughly 90% seen only once; the top ten take roughly 0.88%. Time point here: pretreatment peripheral blood. Sequences were derived from PBMCs, sampled around atezolizumab (anti-PD-L1) treatment. Receptor source: a woman aged 80 or older with urothelial cancer.

This clone was recorded once. This chain links TRBV7-9 with TRBJ2-7, with 9 positions matching TRBD1. CDR3 size: 12 residues. The germline gives CDR1 SEHNR, CDR2 FQNEAQ (reference sequence). V gave up 5 bases and J gave up 6 bases; unmatched junction bases: 2. As DNA, the CDR3 is TGTGCCAGCAGCCAGGACAGGGGCGAGCAGTACTTC. It yields the protein CASSQDRGEQYF.

This rearrangement joins TRBV5-6 to TRBJ1-1; D is undetermined. Trimming took 1 base from V and 7 from J, leaving 11 bases between them. Germline values: CDR1 SGHDT, CDR2 YYEEEE. There are 13 residues in the CDR3. The CDR3 is CASSLTVRGEAFF. The CDR3 DNA is TGTGCCAGCAGCTTGACTGTGCGTGGTGAAGCTTTCTTT.

This clone has more than one count but fewer than ten. The CDR3 bases are TGCGCCAGCCAACGGGAGGTATGGACCGGGGAGCTGTTTTTT. Its protein is CASQREVWTGELFF. V usage is TRBV10-2 and J usage is TRBJ2-2; 7 bases agree with TRBD2. Unmatched junction bases numbered 8, after V lost 8 bases and J lost 5 bases. The germline gives CDR1 WSHSY, CDR2 SAAADI. The CDR3 contains 14 residues.

The chain employs TRBV12-5 and TRBJ2-2, with TRBD1 matching 11 bases. V was clipped by 6 bases and J by 7 bases; unmatched bases: 7. The CDR3 has 15 amino acids. CDR1 LGHNT and CDR2 FRNRAP come from the germline V gene. CDR3 amino acids: CASGRGQGAGGELFF. CDR3 in DNA: TGTGCTAGTGGCCGCGGACAGGGGGCGGGCGGGGAGCTGTTTTTT.

The chain is built from TRBV7-2 and TRBJ1-5, with D possibly TRBD1 on 6 matching bases. Germline CDR1 and CDR2: SGHTA and FQGNSA. This CDR3 spans 16 amino acids. The V gene lost 1 base and the J gene lost 2 bases, with 12 bases spanning the gap. Written as DNA, the CDR3 is TGTGCCAGCAGCTTAGTCTTTTCAGGGGGCAATCAGCCCCAGCATTTT. This sequence encodes CASSLVFSGGNQPQHF.

The chain joins TRBV7-3 to TRBJ1-3; 7 nucleotides match TRBD1. CDR1 and CDR2 (germline): SGHTA, FQGTGA. The CDR3 is 13 residues long. The trim removed 4 bases at V and 4 bases at J, leaving 1 base unmatched. The CDR3 here is CASSWGQGNTIYF. Written as DNA, the CDR3 is TGTGCCAGCAGCTGGGGACAGGGAAACACCATATATTTT.

V gene TRBV2 combines with J gene TRBJ1-5; possible D gene TRBD1, 5 bases. V gave up 7 bases and J gave up 8 bases, with 12 bases separating them. The germline gives CDR1 SNHLY, CDR2 FYNNEI. The CDR3 is made up of 12 amino acids. Here the CDR3 DNA reads TGTGCCAGCACAAGGGCGGGGGAGCCCCAGCATTTT. It is translated as CASTRAGEPQHF. Full variable domain (rest looked up from reference TRBV2 and TRBJ1-5): EPEVTQTPSHQVTQMGQEVILRCVPISNHLYFYWYRQILGQKVEFLVSFYNNEISEKSEIFDDQFSVERPDGSNFTLKIRSTKLEDSAMYFCASTRAGEPQHFGDGTRLSIL.

The gene calls are TRBV2 and TRBJ2-7; 10 nucleotides align to TRBD2. CDR1 SNHLY and CDR2 FYNNEI come from the germline V gene. J was trimmed by 4 bases and V by 8 bases; bases with no gene match: 8. This CDR3 spans 14 amino acids. CDR3 amino acids: CASSSALAGYEQYF. DNA for the CDR3: TGTGCCAGCTCCTCTGCACTAGCGGGATACGAGCAGTACTTC.

This CDR3 reads CASSLSAGLEAFF. The CDR3 DNA follows: TGTGCCAGCAGTTTATCGGCAGGACTTGAAGCTTTCTTT. The V call is TRBV27, the J call TRBJ1-1; D ambiguous. The germline CDR1 and CDR2 sequences are MNHEY and SMNVEV (reference sequence). This CDR3 comprises 13 residues. The V and J ends lost 0 bases and 7 bases respectively, with 9 bases between them.

The chain carries TRBV28 and TRBJ2-5; D may be TRBD2 (5 bases). The length of the CDR3 is 14 residues. V gave up 3 bases and J gave up 5 bases, with 13 bases separating them. Germline V gene data show CDR1 as MDHEN and CDR2 as SYDVKM. The CDR3 sequence: CASSFSGKVETQYF. The CDR3 coding sequence is TGTGCCAGCAGTTTCAGCGGTAAAGTCGAGACCCAGTACTTC.

The chain recombines TRBV5-1 with TRBJ2-7; perhaps TRBD2 as D (6 bases). V was shortened by 4 bases and J by 0 bases, with 23 bases between the two germline ends. Germline CDR1 reads SGHRS; CDR2 reads YFSETQ. The CDR3 is 18 residues long. In DNA, the CDR3 is TGCGCCAGCAGCGGGGGACTGTCAGCTGCGCAATTCTCCTACGAGCAGTACTTC. Its protein is CASSGGLSAAQFSYEQYF.

This clone has a single count. The chain combines TRBV25-1 with TRBJ1-1; D is unresolved. Trimming left V 1 base short and J 7 bases short, with 10 bases between. CDR3 length equals 13 residues. Looked up from germline, CDR1 is MGHDK and CDR2 is SYGVNS. The CDR3 DNA sequence: TGTGCCAGCAGTGAATGGTCCCTAATTGAAGCTTTCTTT. It encodes CASSEWSLIEAFF.

The chain employs TRBV5-5 and TRBJ2-7, with D hard to call. The V gene lost 4 bases and the J gene lost 1 base, with 15 bases spanning the gap. Germline-derived CDR1 and CDR2 are SGHKS and YYEKEE (reference sequence). This CDR3 region has 15 residues. DNA of the CDR3: TGTGCCAGCAGCCCACGCCTGGCGGCGTCCTACGAGCAGTACTTC. Its translation: CASSPRLAASYEQYF.

This clone was detected only once. V gene TRBV4-2 combines with J gene TRBJ1-1; possibly TRBD1 for D (5 bases). Trimming pared 2 bases from V and 5 bases from J, leaving 18 bases between. Germline-derived CDR1 and CDR2 are LGHNA and YNFKEQ. CDR3 length equals 16 residues. The CDR3 loop is CASSQPHGGEGTEAFF. Written as DNA, the CDR3 is TGTGCCAGCAGCCAACCCCACGGGGGGGAAGGAACTGAAGCTTTCTTT.

V gene TRBV5-5 combines with J gene TRBJ1-5; possible D gene TRBD1, 6 bases. The CDR3 is made up of 13 amino acids. Germline V CDR1 and CDR2: SGHKS, YYEKEE (reference sequence). V lost 4 bases, J lost 7 bases, and 12 bases lay in between. The CDR3 reads CASSRQDGQPQHF. The CDR3 DNA reads TGTGCCAGCAGCCGACAGGATGGACAGCCCCAGCATTTT.

V gene TRBV27 combines with J gene TRBJ2-1; 7 bases map to TRBD1. Trimming at V came to 6 bases and at J to 8 bases, leaving 4 bases not matched to a gene. This CDR3 has 12 residues. Germline V CDR1 and CDR2: MNHEY, SMNVEV (reference sequence). CDR3 in amino acids: CASRQGSHEQFF. The CDR3 DNA reads TGTGCCAGCAGACAGGGGTCCCATGAGCAGTTCTTC.

V usage is TRBV6-1 and J usage is TRBJ2-7; D unclear. The CDR3 has 15 amino acids. CDR1 MNHNS and CDR2 SASEGT come from the germline V gene. The V and J ends lost 1 base and 3 bases respectively, with 13 bases between them. The CDR3: CASSEVPGAVYEQYF. In DNA, the CDR3 is TGTGCCAGCAGTGAAGTGCCCGGTGCCGTCTACGAGCAGTACTTC.

V usage is TRBV6-1 and J usage is TRBJ2-1, with 9 bases matching TRBD1. This CDR3 comprises 15 residues. V gave up 3 bases and J gave up 15 bases; unmatched junction bases: 15. The germline CDR1 and CDR2 sequences are MNHNS and SASEGT. CDR3 amino acids: CASSEGDRARDGGFF. For the CDR3, the DNA is TGTGCCAGCAGTGAGGGGGACAGGGCTAGGGATGGGGGGTTCTTC.

This chain links TRBV19 with TRBJ1-1; no clear D gene. Between the trimmed V and J ends, which lost 4 bases and 7 bases, there was a span of 16 bases. In germline, CDR1 is LNHDA, CDR2 SQIVND (reference sequence). The CDR3 loop spans 14 amino acids. CDR3 region: CASSTRTGLNEAFF. DNA for the CDR3: TGTGCCAGTAGTACCCGGACTGGGTTGAATGAAGCTTTCTTT.

The chain carries TRBV9 and TRBJ1-3, with D tentatively TRBD1 (5 bases). The germline V and J ends were trimmed by 0 bases and 4 bases, with 14 bases remaining between them. The CDR3 runs to 16 residues. The germline CDR1 and CDR2 sequences are SGDLS and YYNGEE. CDR3 sequence: CASSVGGHRGGNTIYF. The CDR3 DNA reads TGTGCCAGCAGCGTAGGGGGCCATCGTGGGGGAAACACCATATATTTT.

This clone was seen only once. This chain joins TRBV2 and TRBJ2-5; TRBD2 matches 9 bases. Unmatched junction bases numbered 8, after V lost 5 bases and J lost 1 base. CDR1 and CDR2 (germline): SNHLY, FYNNEI. This CDR3 has 16 residues. The CDR3 is CASSPEPGLAQETQYF. DNA of the CDR3: TGTGCCAGCAGTCCCGAACCGGGACTAGCCCAAGAGACCCAGTACTTC.

This chain links TRBV9 with TRBJ2-2; TRBD2 agrees at 8 bases. The CDR3 extends over 16 amino acids. Per the germline V gene, CDR1 is SGDLS and CDR2 is YYNGEE. The trim removed 0 bases at V and 5 bases at J, leaving 6 bases unmatched. CDR3 in DNA: TGTGCCAGCAGCGTAGGAGCGGGAGTGAGTACCGGGGAGCTGTTTTTT. This encodes CASSVGAGVSTGELFF.

The chain couples TRBV6-1 to TRBJ2-2; maybe TRBD2 (6 bases). The CDR3 spans 12 residues. Germline V CDR1 and CDR2: MNHNS, SASEGT. V gave up 5 bases and J gave up 5 bases, with 6 bases separating them. CDR3 bases: TGTGCCAGCAGTCGGGGGACCGGGGAGCTGTTTTTT. This encodes CASSRGTGELFF.

This chain joins TRBV30 and TRBJ2-7; TRBD2 is a possible D gene (6 bases). CDR1 and CDR2 from the germline V gene are GTSNPN and SVGIG (reference sequence). This CDR3 region has 12 residues. Between the trimmed V and J ends, which lost 5 bases and 3 bases, there was a span of 11 bases. CDR3 protein: CAWGGGVYEQYF. The CDR3 DNA reads TGTGCCTGGGGGGGAGGAGTCTACGAGCAGTACTTC.